This T cell receptor (beta chain) was identified in a study of shared clonotypes between healthy human individuals. TCRdb's copy holds only in-frame clones and misses some; the assay was immunoSEQ multiplex PCR. The sample contains 450,000 to 550,000 clones, about four fifths of which appear only once. This clone has only one observation. Antigen specificity is unknown. Other DNA sequences in this specimen translate into the identical CDR3. General study points: Sequencing depth was a factor that was expected to affect clonotype sharing among donors.

This CDR3 comprises 13 residues. Looked up from germline, CDR1 is LNHDA and CDR2 is SQIVND (reference sequence). Trimming removed 3 bases from V and 3 bases from J, with 7 bases in between. Material: PBMCs. The clonotype comes from a middle-aged woman in good health. Some clones in this sample may be carry-over from other donors' samples. The J gene is TRBJ2-3, the V gene TRBV19; D is unclear. The CDR3 DNA reads TGTGCCAGTAGTATGAGTGGGACAGATACGCAGTATTTT. Protein: CASSMSGTDTQYF. Full variable domain (remainder filled in from reference TRBV19 and TRBJ2-3): DGGITQSPKYLFRKEGQNVTLSCEQNLNHDAMYWYRQDPGQGLRLIYYSQIVNDFQKGDIAEGYSVSREKKESFPLTVTSAQKNPTAFYLCASSMSGTDTQYFGPGTRLTVL.